The source of this TCR beta chain is a study of CD8 T cells in ankylosing spondylitis. MiXCR was run by TCRdb on the 5' RACE reads, yielding one entry per CDR3 protein. The data contain approximately 220,000 distinct CDR3 sequences, around 20% of them singletons. Points from the study as a whole: Reportedly, disease-linked clones are significantly enriched in ankylosing spondylitis patients' matched synovial fluid. For ankylosing spondylitis blood, a TCR beta motif of 7 to 9 highly homologous variants appeared characteristic.

Unmatched junction bases numbered 8, after V lost 0 bases and J lost 7 bases. CDR1 is MNHEY and CDR2 is SVGAGI in the germline V gene. CDR3 length equals 16 residues. Points on this clonotype: The antigen is unknown.

This TCR was recovered from a male donor with ankylosing spondylitis. Material: blood, either unsorted or a sorted T cell fraction (not recorded which). The chain is built from TRBV6-5 and TRBJ2-1; 8 bases align to TRBD1. The chain's CDR3 is CASSYSPGQGGNEQFF. The DNA for the CDR3 is TGTGCCAGCAGTTACTCGCCCGGACAGGGAGGTAATGAGCAGTTCTTC.